The 23 T cell receptor delta chains presented below share a single source sample, sequenced in a study of gamma-delta T cells after stem cell transplantation. TCRdb reapplied CATT to the RT-PCR reads. Among under 8,000 delta-chain clones listed, roughly 15% were seen once. Sequenced material: gamma-delta T cells. The source of these receptors is a human donor. It is not recorded whose cells these are; they may come from a transplant donor.

In this sample, this clone is medium-sized (0.01 to 0.1%). The J gene is TRDJ3, the V gene TRDV2, with TRDD3 matching 13 bases. With V trimmed by 4 bases and J by 1 base, 12 bases remained unmatched. The germline gives CDR1 GEAIGNYY, CDR2 EKD. CDR3 length equals 21 residues. This chain's CDR3 is CACDFITGGYAVSWDTRQMFF. CDR3 bases: TGTGCCTGTGATTTCATCACTGGGGGATACGCTGTTTCCTGGGACACCCGACAGATGTTTTTC.

By share, this clone counts as medium-sized. V usage is TRDV1 and J usage is TRDJ1; 8 bases line up with TRDD3. The germline V gene has CDR1 TSWWSYY and CDR2 QGS. The CDR3 runs 19 residues. J was trimmed by 4 bases and V by 0 bases; bases with no gene match: 16. The CDR3 loop reads CALGELGLHQGDMGDKLIF. The CDR3 DNA reads TGTGCTCTTGGGGAACTTGGCCTTCACCAGGGGGATATGGGCGATAAACTCATCTTT.

This clone came up a few times. The rearrangement uses TRDV1 and TRDJ1; the match to TRDD3 covers 12 bases. Germline values: CDR1 TSWWSYY, CDR2 QGS. V trimming: 2 bases; J trimming: 4 bases; junction bases outside the gene matches: 11. The CDR3 extends over 18 amino acids. CDR3 coding DNA: TGTGCTCTTGGGGAAACCCTCTTTACTGGGGGATACCACGATAAACTCATCTTT. Protein: CALGETLFTGGYHDKLIF.

This clone was seen a few times. This rearrangement joins TRDV1 to TRDJ1; 8 bases match TRDD3. Germline values: CDR1 TSWWSYY, CDR2 QGS. The CDR3 has 18 amino acids. V lost 5 bases and J lost 2; bases outside the gene matches: 16. In DNA form, the CDR3 reads TGTGCTCTTGGGATTGACCTTCGGCCTTGGGGGATGACCGATAAACTCATCTTT. Amino acid sequence: CALGIDLRPWGMTDKLIF.

This clone occurred many times. J is TRDJ1 and V is TRDV1; 9 bases are a match to TRDD3. CDR3 length equals 23 residues. Germline loops: CDR1 TSWWSYY, CDR2 QGS. The V gene end was trimmed by 0 bases and the J gene end by 3 bases; junction bases not matched to a gene: 26. CDR3 sequence reads: CALGELTPLFLRVGDMGADKLIF. The CDR3 region has the DNA TGTGCTCTTGGGGAACTAACCCCCCTTTTCCTAAGGGTGGGGGATATGGGGGCCGATAAACTCATCTTT.

This clone is medium-sized within its sample. The chain is built from TRDV1 and TRDJ1; 9 bases fit TRDD3. The J segment lost 0 bases and the V segment lost 4 bases, leaving 9 bases of the junction unmatched. The CDR3 has 17 amino acids. The V gene's germline CDR1 is TSWWSYY and CDR2 QGS. This CDR3 reads CALGGLGDAQYTDKLIF. CDR3 bases: TGTGCTCTTGGGGGTCTGGGGGATGCTCAATACACCGATAAACTCATCTTT.

This clone has just a few counts. The junction shows a germline mismatch at one end, possibly a read error. The J gene is TRDJ1, the V gene TRDV1; D is possibly TRDD3 (6 bases). The germline V gene encodes CDR1 TSWWSYY and CDR2 QGS. This CDR3 region has 20 residues. CDR3 sequence: CALGEAIPRYWGVYTDKPIF. The CDR3 nucleotides read TGTGCTCTTGGGGAAGCAATTCCGAGGTATTGGGGGGTGTACACCGATAAACCCATCTTT.

This clone was found a few times. This may stem from a read error, because a much larger clone lies one nucleotide away. Different DNA sequences within this sample yield the same CDR3. V gene TRDV2 combines with J gene TRDJ1; 8 bases match TRDD3. This CDR3 spans 18 amino acids. Germline V lookup: CDR1 GEAIGNYY, CDR2 EKD. CDR3 DNA sequence: TGCGCCTGTGACCTCTACGACGGGATACGCCCGTACACCGATAAACTCATCTTT. It specifies CACDLYDGIRPYTDKLIF.

This clone is labeled medium-sized. This sequence joins TRDV2 and TRDJ1, with D unresolved. Trimming took 3 bases from V and 0 from J, leaving 22 bases between them. The germline gives CDR1 GEAIGNYY, CDR2 EKD. The CDR3 has 18 amino acids. Here the CDR3 DNA reads TGTGCCTGTGACGTCCGTACGTACCCAACTCTGTACACCGATAAACTCATCTTT. Its translation: CACDVRTYPTLYTDKLIF.

This clone was seen a handful of times. A much larger clone is a single base away; this may be a read error. The V call is TRDV2, the J call TRDJ3, with a possible D match to TRDD3 (5 bases). CDR3 length: 19 amino acids. Germline CDR1 is GEAIGNYY and CDR2 is EKD. V was clipped by 3 bases and J by 0 bases, with 17 bases between them. The CDR3 region is CACDLWWDASSWDTRQMFF. CDR3 nucleotide sequence: TGTGCCTGTGACCTCTGGTGGGATGCCAGCTCCTGGGACACCCGACAGATGTTTTTC.

This clone is labeled medium-sized (0.01 to 0.1%). This chain joins TRDV3 and TRDJ1, with 9 bases lining up with TRDD3. In germline, CDR1 is TVYSNPD, CDR2 GDNSRS (reference sequence). J lost 4 bases, V lost 5 bases, and 17 bases had no gene match. The CDR3 has 16 residues. In DNA form, the CDR3 reads TGTGCCAAAGAGATCCTAGCTGGGGGATTAGGCGATAAACTCATCTTT. This sequence encodes CAKEILAGGLGDKLIF. Looking up the rest from reference TRDV3 and TRDJ1 gives the full variable domain: CDKVTQSSPDQTVASGSEVVLLCTYDTVYSNPDLFWYRIRPDYSFQFVFYGDNSRSEGADFTQGRFSVKHILTQKAFHLVISPVRTEDSATYYCAKEILAGGLGDKLIFGKGTRVTVEP.

With regard to this clone: It may be a read error: a sequence one base away is much more abundant. The same CDR3 also results from other DNA sequences found in this sample. The J gene is TRDJ3, the V gene TRDV2; D possibly corresponds to TRDD3 (5 bases). In germline, CDR1 is GEAIGNYY, CDR2 EKD. The CDR3 spans 16 residues. The CDR3 protein is CACDTGASWDTRQMFF. DNA of the CDR3: TGTGCCTGCGACACGGGGGCCTCCTGGGACACCCGACAGATGTTTTTC.

As concerns this clone: A far larger clone is just one base off, so this is likely a read error. The same CDR3 is also encoded by other DNA sequences in this sample. CDR3 in amino acids: CACDAVLGDTALTAQLFF. The CDR3 DNA follows: TGTGCCTGCGACGCCGTACTGGGGGATACGGCTTTGACAGCACAACTCTTCTTT. This chain connects TRDV2 to TRDJ2, with 13 bases matching TRDD3. The CDR3 extends over 18 amino acids. Losses at the gene ends were 7 bases for V and 0 bases for J; bases not matched to a gene: 10. Germline CDR1 GEAIGNYY, CDR2 EKD.

Relative to its sample, this clone is large. This chain joins TRDV2 and TRDJ1; 7 bases line up with TRDD3. The ends lost 2 bases at V and 2 bases at J; junction bases unmatched: 1. The CDR3 is 13 residues long. Per germline, CDR1 GEAIGNYY and CDR2 EKD. This CDR3 reads CACDKGDTDKLIF. The CDR3 region has the DNA TGTGCCTGTGACAAGGGGGATACCGATAAACTCATCTTT.

This clone was seen only a few times. V and J are TRDV2 and TRDJ1, with 11 bases lining up with TRDD3. After removal of 3 bases from V and 3 bases from J, the junction contained 11 bases not matched to a gene. The CDR3 is 17 amino acids. CDR1 GEAIGNYY and CDR2 EKD come from the germline V gene. Here the CDR3 reads CACDLLGDNPDADKLIF. As DNA, the CDR3 is TGTGCCTGTGACCTACTGGGGGATAACCCCGACGCCGATAAACTCATCTTT.

This sequence joins TRDV2 and TRDJ2, with 13 nucleotides matching TRDD3. Germline trimming cut 3 bases from V and 8 bases from J; bases unmatched to any gene: 8. Germline loops: CDR1 GEAIGNYY, CDR2 EKD. CDR3 length equals 16 residues. In DNA form, the CDR3 reads TGTGCCTGTGACGCCGTACTGGGGGATACGCTCGCACAACTCTTCTTT. Its protein product is CACDAVLGDTLAQLFF.

Worth noting for this clone: Being one base from a much bigger clone, this may be a read error. V is TRDV1 and J is TRDJ1, with D tentatively TRDD3 (5 bases). V was pared by 10 bases and J by 10 bases, with 22 bases between. Germline V lookup: CDR1 TSWWSYY, CDR2 QGS. This CDR3 has 13 amino acids. The CDR3 reads CAPGENGGSTLIF. The CDR3 DNA is TGTGCTCCCGGCGAAAACGGGGGCTCAACACTCATCTTT.

This clone is a singleton in its sample. J is TRDJ3 and V is TRDV2; TRDD3 matches 9 bases. This CDR3 has 20 amino acids. Germline CDR1 and CDR2: GEAIGNYY and EKD. Trimming cost V 0 bases and J 0 bases; bases outside gene matches: 8. Written as DNA, the CDR3 is TGTGCCTGTGACACCGGTACTGGGGGACACAGCTCCTGGGACACCCGACAGATGTTTTTC. This codes for CACDTGTGGHSSWDTRQMFF.

The sample holds a few counts of this clone. This sequence joins TRDV2 and TRDJ3; 13 bases map to TRDD3. The V gene's germline CDR1 is GEAIGNYY and CDR2 EKD. J was trimmed by 3 bases and V by 3 bases; bases with no gene match: 10. The CDR3 is 20 residues long. CDR3 loop: CACDVLGDTRTIWDTRQMFF. The CDR3 DNA reads as TGTGCCTGTGACGTACTGGGGGATACGCGCACCATCTGGGACACCCGACAGATGTTTTTC.

The chain couples TRDV1 to TRDJ1, with TRDD3 matching over 12 bases. V was clipped by 5 bases and J by 4 bases; unmatched bases: 20. From germline, CDR1 is TSWWSYY and CDR2 QGS. This CDR3 comprises 20 residues. Here the CDR3 DNA reads TGTGCTCTTGGGCAAAGACCGTACCCTGTACTGGGGGATACAGACGATAAACTCATCTTT. It specifies CALGQRPYPVLGDTDDKLIF.

In the case of this clone: It differs at one base from a far larger clone, so likely a read error. Other DNA sequences in this specimen translate into the identical CDR3. This chain joins TRDV2 and TRDJ2; D call uncertain. The germline V gene encodes CDR1 GEAIGNYY and CDR2 EKD. The CDR3 has 13 amino acids. Written as DNA, the CDR3 is TGTGCCTGCGACACCAATAAGATGGCACAACTCTTCTTT. It yields the protein CACDTNKMAQLFF.

By share, this clone counts as medium-sized. The rearrangement uses TRDV1 and TRDJ1; possible D gene TRDD3, 6 bases. The CDR3 runs 16 residues. Germline CDR1 TSWWSYY, CDR2 QGS. V lost 4 bases, J lost 1 base, and 16 bases lay in between. Written as DNA, the CDR3 is TGTGCTCTTGGGGCCCAGACTGGGCGGGTCACCGATAAACTCATCTTT. The encoded protein is CALGAQTGRVTDKLIF.

V is TRDV2 and J is TRDJ1; D unclear. The CDR3 extends over 15 amino acids. CDR1 and CDR2 from the germline V gene are GEAIGNYY and EKD. The V and J ends lost 5 bases and 3 bases respectively, with 18 bases between them. Here the CDR3 DNA reads TGTGCCTGTGGCGAGGTCCTTACGGGAGCCGATAAACTCATCTTT. Amino acids: CACGEVLTGADKLIF.